This entry is about one T cell receptor beta chain. The junction and the germline gene differ at one end; a read error may be behind it. CDR3 size: 14 residues. The germline gives CDR1 SGHVS, CDR2 FQNEAQ. TCRdb re-derived calls from the RT-PCR reads in MiXCR, one entry per CDR3 protein. The profile shows about 170,000 distinct CDR3 sequences, approximately 12% of them singletons. The record originates from a study of response to subunit inactivated influenza vaccine. Separately, the same data were catalogued under a study of T cells expressing NK-cell markers. That work contributes: In generating TCR beta cDNA, 5'RACE template switching with UMIs was used. Seropositivity for HCMV was found in most of the eight sequenced donors, with one seronegative. Dominant NKG2C+ clonotypes made up about 1.0-7.5% of CD8+ T cells in a handful of donors.

The receptor was derived from a man aged 45 to 65 who received an inactivated influenza vaccine. The gene calls are TRBV7-8 and TRBJ1-3, with D tentatively TRBD1 (5 bases). Sequences were derived from CD8+ T cells sorted from PBMCs, sampled 12 days after vaccination. The CDR3 bases are TGTGCCAGCAGTCCAGGGAGGTTTGGAAACACCCTATATTTT. Translating gives CASSPGRFGNTLYF.